The 30 T cell receptor beta chains reported below all come from one sample, sequenced in a study of T cell responses to AZD1222 COVID-19 vaccine. Sequencing was performed with immunoSEQ multiplex PCR; in TCRdb, only in-frame clones are kept and a portion is missing. The table includes about 110,000 clones, roughly 90% detected once. The sample consisted of peripheral blood, taken on day 0 of MenACWY control vaccination. These receptors originate from an adult in good health.

The rearrangement uses TRBV4-1 and TRBJ2-7, with 11 bases aligning to TRBD1. CDR1 and CDR2 (germline): MGHRA, YSYEKL. The CDR3 totals 17 residues. V trimming: 4 bases; J trimming: 5 bases; junction bases outside the gene matches: 13. Written as DNA, the CDR3 is TGCGCCAGCAGCCCGATCACCGGACAGGGGGCTAGGGACGAGCAGTACTTC. This gives the protein CASSPITGQGARDEQYF.

The J gene is TRBJ2-2, the V gene TRBV29-1; D not resolved. This CDR3 has 14 amino acids. CDR1 is SQVTM, CDR2 ANQGSEA, per germline. Trimming cost V 0 bases and J 0 bases, with 5 bases left between them. CDR3 protein: CSVEESANTGELFF. DNA of the CDR3: TGCAGCGTTGAAGAATCGGCGAACACCGGGGAGCTGTTTTTT.

V is TRBV12-2 and J is TRBJ2-1; the table names TRBD2, a call not compared with the DNA. TRBV12-2 is a pseudogene locus. The CDR3 extends over 17 amino acids. CDR3 in DNA: TGTGCAAGTCGCTTAGATGATTGCGGGGCCGAGGATAATGAGCAGTTCTTC. It yields the protein CASRLDDCGAEDNEQFF.

The V and J genes are TRBV5-1 and TRBJ1-4; 10 nucleotides align to TRBD1. Germline CDR1 reads SGHRS; CDR2 reads YFSETQ. V lost 3 bases and J lost 7; bases outside the gene matches: 6. The CDR3 length is 15 residues. CDR3 region: CASSSGGQGVEKLFF. Here the CDR3 DNA reads TGCGCCAGCAGCTCAGGAGGACAGGGGGTTGAAAAACTGTTTTTT.

This clone was observed a few times. The CDR3 sequence: CASSLSSWDGEAFF. In nucleotides, the CDR3 is TGCGCCAGCAGCTTGAGTAGTTGGGACGGTGAAGCTTTCTTT. The chain joins TRBV5-1 to TRBJ1-1, with a tentative D call TRBD1 (5 bases). Germline values: CDR1 SGHRS, CDR2 YFSETQ. Trimming removed 1 base from V and 7 bases from J, with 14 bases in between. This CDR3 contains 14 residues.

The genes are TRBV24-1 and TRBJ2-2, with D uncertain. Between the trimmed V and J ends, which lost 3 bases and 4 bases, there was a span of 11 bases. The CDR3 consists of 15 residues. Germline V gene sequence: CDR1 KGHDR, CDR2 SFDVKD. As DNA, the CDR3 is TGTGCCACCAGTGATCCCAGCTTGTTCACCGGGGAGCTGTTTTTT. It is translated as CATSDPSLFTGELFF.

CDR3 amino acids: CASSAGTVSSGNTIYF. In DNA, the CDR3 is TGTGCCAGCAGTGCCGGGACAGTTAGCTCTGGAAACACCATATATTTT. The chain has TRBV28 and TRBJ1-3; 7 nucleotides match TRBD1. The CDR3 extends over 16 amino acids. Germline loops: CDR1 MDHEN, CDR2 SYDVKM. After removal of 5 bases from V and 0 bases from J, the junction contained 7 bases not matched to a gene.

In its sample, this clone was seen once. Other DNA sequences in the same sample also yield this CDR3. The genes are TRBV27 and TRBJ1-1, with no clear D. Per the germline V gene, CDR1 is MNHEY and CDR2 is SMNVEV (reference sequence). The CDR3 sequence is 13 residues long. Trimming left V 3 bases short and J 2 bases short, with 7 bases between. The CDR3 DNA reads TGTGCCAGCAGTTTTAGAAGAAACACTGAAGCTTTCTTT. Its translation: CASSFRRNTEAFF.

The count of this clone is one. V is TRBV6-5 and J is TRBJ1-2; a weak D match, TRBD1 (6 bases). The CDR3 has 13 residues. Trimming cost V 6 bases and J 3 bases, with 11 bases left between them. In germline, CDR1 is MNHEY, CDR2 SVGAGI. CDR3 bases: TGTGCCAGCAGGGCCAACAGGGACTATGGCTACACCTTC. Amino acid sequence: CASRANRDYGYTF.

The gene calls are TRBV6-5 and TRBJ1-2; weak D call: TRBD1 (5 bases). With 4 bases removed from V and 0 bases from J, the gap between germline ends came to 6 bases. Germline CDR1 MNHEY, CDR2 SVGAGI. This CDR3 contains 13 residues. The CDR3 DNA is TGTGCCAGCAGTTGGACAACTAACTATGGCTACACCTTC. Encoded protein: CASSWTTNYGYTF.

The rearrangement links TRBV15 to TRBJ1-4; D unresolved. V lost 0 bases and J lost 0, with 8 bases in between. The CDR3 is made up of 16 amino acids. Germline V CDR1 and CDR2: LNHNV, YYDKDF (reference sequence). The CDR3, as DNA: TGTGCCACCAGCAGAGATCGGAGGGCAACTAATGAAAAACTGTTTTTT. Residues: CATSRDRRATNEKLFF.

This clone has a handful of counts. The chain has TRBV19 and TRBJ1-2, with D maybe TRBD1 (5 bases). Trimming took 5 bases from V and 10 from J, leaving 11 bases between them. The CDR3 runs 11 residues. The germline CDR1 and CDR2 sequences are LNHDA and SQIVND (reference sequence). This CDR3 reads CASSPGAYYTF. The CDR3 nucleotides are TGTGCCAGTAGTCCCGGGGCTTACTACACCTTC.

V usage is TRBV27 and J usage is TRBJ1-1; TRBD1 might be the D (6 bases). CDR1 MNHEY and CDR2 SMNVEV come from the germline V gene (reference sequence). V lost 7 bases and J lost 5, with 20 bases in between. The CDR3 is 15 residues long. The DNA of the CDR3 is TGTGCCAGCACAAGGGGCAGGGGTGAGGGGACTGAAGCTTTCTTT. This encodes CASTRGRGEGTEAFF.

The genes are TRBV7-2 and TRBJ2-5, with no clear D. There are 14 residues in the CDR3. With 1 base removed from V and 4 bases from J, the gap between germline ends came to 10 bases. The germline V gene has CDR1 SGHTA and CDR2 FQGNSA. CDR3 region: CASSLDVVRETQYF. In nucleotides, the CDR3 is TGTGCCAGCAGCTTAGATGTCGTGCGAGAGACCCAGTACTTC.

V usage is TRBV2 and J usage is TRBJ1-1; D is perhaps TRBD1 (6 bases). CDR1 is SNHLY and CDR2 is FYNNEI in the germline V gene. This CDR3 has 15 amino acids. Trimming cost V 0 bases and J 8 bases, with 16 bases left between them. CDR3 DNA: TGTGCCAGCAGTGAAGCAGGGGCCCATAGGGGGGAAGCTTTCTTT. Residues: CASSEAGAHRGEAFF.

The chain couples TRBV18 to TRBJ2-7, with 8 bases aligning to TRBD1. CDR1 is KGHSH and CDR2 is LQKENI in the germline V gene. The CDR3 has 15 amino acids. V shed 2 bases, J shed 4 bases, and the junction held 7 bases outside the gene matches. CDR3 in DNA: TGTGCCAGCTCACCATTGGCAGGGGGCGCGTACGAGCAGTACTTC. It codes for CASSPLAGGAYEQYF.

The J gene is TRBJ2-7, the V gene TRBV9; 8 bases agree with TRBD1. V gave up 3 bases and J gave up 5 bases; unmatched junction bases: 13. Germline assignment: CDR1 SGDLS and CDR2 YYNGEE. The CDR3 length is 16 residues. CDR3 protein: CASSAPPGGVRDEQYF. The CDR3 region has the DNA TGTGCCAGCAGCGCCCCACCAGGGGGCGTTAGGGACGAGCAGTACTTC.

The rearrangement uses TRBV24-1 and TRBJ2-7; possibly TRBD1 for D (6 bases). This CDR3 comprises 14 residues. Germline V gene lookup returns CDR1 KGHDR and CDR2 SFDVKD. The V gene lost 1 base and the J gene lost 5 bases, with 11 bases spanning the gap. CDR3 sequence reads: CATSDFPGVNEQYF. The CDR3 DNA is TGTGCCACCAGTGATTTCCCAGGGGTCAACGAGCAGTACTTC.

The V call is TRBV7-8, the J call TRBJ2-5; D is unclear. The CDR3 runs to 14 residues. CDR1 is SGHVS, CDR2 FQNEAQ, per germline. Between the trimmed V and J ends, which lost 4 bases and 4 bases, there was a span of 13 bases. The CDR3 region is CASSSTGRTETQYF. The CDR3 DNA reads as TGTGCCAGCAGCTCAACCGGTCGGACAGAGACCCAGTACTTC.

This chain links TRBV5-1 with TRBJ1-2; D remains unclear. Trimming shortened V by 0 bases and J by 2 bases, and 11 bases separated the two germline ends. The germline gives CDR1 SGHRS, CDR2 YFSETQ. The CDR3 is 15 amino acids. CDR3 residues: CASSLAVGINYGYTF. The CDR3 DNA reads as TGCGCCAGCAGCTTGGCTGTCGGGATCAACTATGGCTACACCTTC.

This clone has a single count. The V call is TRBV19, the J call TRBJ1-5, with D hard to call. V lost 7 bases, J lost 2 bases, and 9 bases lay in between. This CDR3 is 13 amino acids long. CDR1 LNHDA and CDR2 SQIVND come from the germline V gene (reference sequence). CDR3 amino acids: CASNFQRNQPQHF. As DNA, the CDR3 is TGTGCCAGTAATTTCCAGCGCAATCAGCCCCAGCATTTT.

This chain connects TRBV6-4 to TRBJ2-3; D is possibly TRBD2 (6 bases). The V end was cut by 3 bases, the J end by 0 bases, with 10 bases between. CDR3 length: 15 residues. Germline V gene data show CDR1 as MRHNA and CDR2 as SNTAGT. CDR3 nucleotide sequence: TGTGCCAGCAGTGAAGGAGGGTCTAGCACAGATACGCAGTATTTT. The encoded protein is CASSEGGSSTDTQYF.

J is TRBJ1-2 and V is TRBV2; D is ambiguous. The CDR3 is made up of 14 amino acids. Germline loops: CDR1 SNHLY, CDR2 FYNNEI. Trimming shortened V by 2 bases and J by 13 bases, and 20 bases separated the two germline ends. The CDR3 sequence: CASSESGTRDGSTF. In DNA, the CDR3 is TGTGCCAGCAGTGAAAGTGGTACGAGGGATGGAAGCACCTTC.

The chain uses TRBV15 and TRBJ1-6; 7 bases fit TRBD1. From germline, CDR1 is LNHNV and CDR2 YYDKDF (reference sequence). V shed 3 bases, J shed 8 bases, and the junction held 7 bases outside the gene matches. The CDR3 extends over 15 amino acids. DNA of the CDR3: TGTGCCACCAGCAGCAGACAGGGCCGTGATTCACCCCTCCACTTT. Protein: CATSSRQGRDSPLHF. Full variable domain (remainder filled in from reference TRBV15 and TRBJ1-6): DAMVIQNPRYQVTQFGKPVTLSCSQTLNHNVMYWYQQKSSQAPKLLFHYYDKDFNNEADTPDNFQSRRPNTSFCFLDIRSPGLGDTAMYLCATSSRQGRDSPLHFGNGTRLTVT.

This rearrangement joins TRBV27 to TRBJ2-7, with D possibly matching TRBD1 (6 bases). The germline gives CDR1 MNHEY, CDR2 SMNVEV (reference sequence). This CDR3 is 15 amino acids long. V was trimmed by 6 bases and J by 2 bases, leaving 17 bases between them. The CDR3: CASSENRDTAYEQYF. CDR3 coding DNA: TGTGCCAGCAGCGAAAACCGGGACACAGCCTACGAGCAGTACTTC.

The V and J genes are TRBV6-2 or TRBV6-3 and TRBJ1-1; D is perhaps TRBD1 (5 bases). The CDR3 has 15 amino acids. V lost 0 bases and J lost 4, with 12 bases in between. CDR1 MNHEY and CDR2 SVGEGT come from the germline V gene. CDR3 DNA: TGTGCCAGCAGTTACTCGAGTTGGGGGGGCACTGAAGCTTTCTTT. Translating gives CASSYSSWGGTEAFF.

This rearrangement joins TRBV11-3 to TRBJ2-2; D gene unclear. Per the germline V gene, CDR1 is SGHNT and CDR2 is YENEEA. Trimming removed 5 bases at V and 3 bases at J, with 16 bases between. The CDR3 totals 16 residues. CDR3 sequence (DNA): TGTGCCAGCAGCACCCGGTCGGCAGCCCACACCGGGGAGCTGTTTTTT. Its protein is CASSTRSAAHTGELFF.

The table lists this clone with a count of one. This CDR3 is also generated by other DNA sequences in the sample. The J gene is TRBJ1-2, the V gene TRBV18, with D possibly being TRBD1 (6 bases). This CDR3 spans 14 amino acids. The germline CDR1 and CDR2 sequences are KGHSH and LQKENI. Trimming took 3 bases from V and 0 from J, leaving 8 bases between them. Written as DNA, the CDR3 is TGTGCCAGCTCACCCTCAGGGGCTAACTATGGCTACACCTTC. Protein product: CASSPSGANYGYTF.

This chain uses TRBV5-4 with TRBJ2-2; D gene unclear. V lost 0 bases, J lost 7 bases, and 10 bases lay in between. The CDR3 is 14 residues long. CDR1 is SGHNT, CDR2 YYREEE, per germline (reference sequence). CDR3 loop: CASSLVGEVGELFF. For the CDR3, the DNA is TGTGCCAGCAGCTTGGTGGGCGAGGTCGGGGAGCTGTTTTTT.

The V call is TRBV7-8, the J call TRBJ1-1; weak D call: TRBD1 (5 bases). V gave up 6 bases and J gave up 5 bases, with 13 bases separating them. The CDR3 length is 13 residues. Germline V gene sequence: CDR1 SGHVS, CDR2 FQNEAQ. The CDR3 bases are TGTGCCAGCAGTTCCAGGGTGCCTACTGAAGCTTTCTTT. Amino acids: CASSSRVPTEAFF.